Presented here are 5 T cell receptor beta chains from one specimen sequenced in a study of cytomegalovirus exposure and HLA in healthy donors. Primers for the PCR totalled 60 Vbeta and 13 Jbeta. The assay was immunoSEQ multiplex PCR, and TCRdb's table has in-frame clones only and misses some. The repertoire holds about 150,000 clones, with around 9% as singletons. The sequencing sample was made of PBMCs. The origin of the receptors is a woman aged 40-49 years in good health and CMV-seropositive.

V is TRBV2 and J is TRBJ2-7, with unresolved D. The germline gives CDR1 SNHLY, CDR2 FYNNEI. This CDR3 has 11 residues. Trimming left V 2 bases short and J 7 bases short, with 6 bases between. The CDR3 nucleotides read TGTGCCAGCAGTGAAAACCGGGAGCAGTACTTC. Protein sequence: CASSENREQYF.

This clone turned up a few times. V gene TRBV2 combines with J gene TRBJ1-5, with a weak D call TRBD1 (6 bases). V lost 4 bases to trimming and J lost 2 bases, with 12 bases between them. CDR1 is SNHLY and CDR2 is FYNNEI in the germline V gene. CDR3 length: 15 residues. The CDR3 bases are TGTGCCAGCAGTGGGGTCAGGGGAGGCAATCAGCCCCAGCATTTT. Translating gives CASSGVRGGNQPQHF.

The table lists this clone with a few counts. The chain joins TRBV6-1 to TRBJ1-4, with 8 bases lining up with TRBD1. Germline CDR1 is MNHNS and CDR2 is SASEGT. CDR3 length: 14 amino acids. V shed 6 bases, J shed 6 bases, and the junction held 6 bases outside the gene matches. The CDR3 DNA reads TGTGCCAGCAGAACGACAGGGGCATATGAAAAACTGTTTTTT. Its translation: CASRTTGAYEKLFF.

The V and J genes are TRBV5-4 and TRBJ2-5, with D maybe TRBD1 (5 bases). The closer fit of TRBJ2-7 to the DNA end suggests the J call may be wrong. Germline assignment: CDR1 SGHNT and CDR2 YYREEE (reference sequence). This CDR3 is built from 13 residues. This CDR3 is CASSFSLGAEQYF. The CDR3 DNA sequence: TGTGCCAGCAGCTTTAGTCTAGGGGCCGAGCAGTACTTC.

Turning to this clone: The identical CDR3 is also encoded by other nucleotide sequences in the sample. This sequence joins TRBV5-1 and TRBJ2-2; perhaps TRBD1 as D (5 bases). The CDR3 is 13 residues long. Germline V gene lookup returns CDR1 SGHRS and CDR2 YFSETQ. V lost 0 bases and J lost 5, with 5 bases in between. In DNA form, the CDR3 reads TGCGCCAGCAGCTTGGAGGGGACCGGGGAGCTGTTTTTT. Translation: CASSLEGTGELFF.